This TCR beta chain was observed in a study of T cells in Graves' hyperthyroidism and ophthalmopathy. Study-wide results and limits: Most thyroid clonotypes with frequency above 0.001 were detected in blood.

This clonotype came up many times. Its antigen is unidentified. The hyperthyroidism was newly diagnosed and had lasted under 2 months; the patients were aged 18 to 65. TCR beta CDR3 regions were amplified from RNA. Initially, a first-round RT-PCR of the TCR CDR3 employed the HTBI primer set. TCRdb reprocessed the multiplex PCR reads with MiXCR, giving one entry per CDR3 protein. This table has 300,000 to 450,000 distinct CDR3 sequences, approximately 13% appearing once. The sequence was obtained from a woman aged 18-30 years with Graves' hyperthyroidism. The source material was blood.

This chain's CDR3 is CSARDAGNSYGYTF. The CDR3 DNA reads as TGCAGTGCTAGAGATGCGGGAAACAGTTATGGCTACACCTTC. The V gene is TRBV20-1, the J gene TRBJ1-2; D call uncertain. V lost 0 bases, J lost 5 bases, and 13 bases lay in between. Germline CDR1 is DFQATT and CDR2 is SNEGSKA (reference sequence). The CDR3 length is 14 residues.